This T cell receptor beta chain was captured in a study of glioma-infiltrating T cells after dendritic cell vaccination. The study, taken as a whole, reports: Patients with more pretreatment TILs had longer time to progression and survival.

As for time point: after dendritic cell vaccination, including at tumor progression/relapse. Details on this clone: Its antigen is still unknown.

Profiling relied on immunoSEQ multiplex PCR, and the TCRdb table lists in-frame clones only, not all of them. The sample includes 90,000 to 140,000 clones, nearly 90% seen only once; the top ten take 2.5% to 3%. The CDR3 consists of 17 residues. Germline V gene sequence: CDR1 SGHRS, CDR2 YFSETQ. Trimming at V came to 2 bases and at J to 4 bases, leaving 12 bases not matched to a gene. This sequence originates from a human donor with glioblastoma. V gene TRBV5-1 combines with J gene TRBJ2-3; the match to TRBD2 covers 8 bases. The sequencing here drew on blood, taken after dendritic cell vaccination. The CDR3 protein is CASSFLDAGGAADTQYF. The DNA of the CDR3 is TGCGCCAGCAGCTTTCTTGACGCCGGGGGGGCGGCAGATACGCAGTATTTT.